The entry that follows covers one T cell receptor beta chain sequence. Its antigen remains unidentified. All donors participated as healthy donors of bone marrow. The entry originates in a study of cytomegalovirus exposure and HLA in healthy donors. Points from the study as a whole: Cytomegalovirus association was listed for approximately 150 TCR beta chains. The authors later found HLA-associated TCR beta chains more clonally expanded than equally common others.

PCR was performed using 60 Vbeta and 13 Jbeta primers. Profiling relied on immunoSEQ multiplex PCR, and the TCRdb table lists in-frame clones only, not all of them. The data contain 150,000 to 200,000 clones, almost 85% of them singletons. Input material: PBMCs. The sequence came from a boy between 10 and 17 years old in good health and CMV-seronegative.

This CDR3 is CASTLQSNYGYTF. In DNA, the CDR3 is TGTGCCAGCACCCTACAGAGTAACTATGGCTACACCTTC. The chain is built from TRBV27 and TRBJ1-2; D unclear. The CDR3 covers 13 residues. V lost 7 bases, J lost 1 base, and 10 bases lay in between. The germline V gene has CDR1 MNHEY and CDR2 SMNVEV (reference sequence).